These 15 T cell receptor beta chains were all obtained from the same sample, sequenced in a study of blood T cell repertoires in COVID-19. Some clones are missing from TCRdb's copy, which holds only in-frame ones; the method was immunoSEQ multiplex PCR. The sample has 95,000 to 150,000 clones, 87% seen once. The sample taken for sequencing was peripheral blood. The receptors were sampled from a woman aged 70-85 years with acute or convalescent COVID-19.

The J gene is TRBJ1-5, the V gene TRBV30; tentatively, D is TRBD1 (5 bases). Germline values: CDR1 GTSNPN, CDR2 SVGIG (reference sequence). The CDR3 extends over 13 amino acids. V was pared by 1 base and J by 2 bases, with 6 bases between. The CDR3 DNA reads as TGTGCCTGGAGTGAAGGGGGCAATCAGCCCCAGCATTTT. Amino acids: CAWSEGGNQPQHF.

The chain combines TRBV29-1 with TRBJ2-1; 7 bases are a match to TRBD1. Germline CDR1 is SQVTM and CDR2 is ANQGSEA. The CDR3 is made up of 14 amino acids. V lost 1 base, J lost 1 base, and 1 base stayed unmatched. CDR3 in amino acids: CSVEGQGSYNEQFF. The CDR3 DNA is TGCAGCGTTGAAGGACAGGGATCCTACAATGAGCAGTTCTTC.

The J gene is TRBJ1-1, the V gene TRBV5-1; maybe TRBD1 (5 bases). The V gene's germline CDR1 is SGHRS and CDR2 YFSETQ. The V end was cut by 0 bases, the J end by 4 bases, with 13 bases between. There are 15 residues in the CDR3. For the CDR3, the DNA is TGCGCCAGCAGCTTGGACTTGGGGGGAACCACTGAAGCTTTCTTT. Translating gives CASSLDLGGTTEAFF.

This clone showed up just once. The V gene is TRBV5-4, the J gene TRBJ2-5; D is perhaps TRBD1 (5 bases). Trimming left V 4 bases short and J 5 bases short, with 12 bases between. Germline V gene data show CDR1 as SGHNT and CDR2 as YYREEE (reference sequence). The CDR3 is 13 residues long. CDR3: CASSPLGRETQYF. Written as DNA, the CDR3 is TGTGCCAGCAGCCCCCTGGGGCGGGAGACCCAGTACTTC.

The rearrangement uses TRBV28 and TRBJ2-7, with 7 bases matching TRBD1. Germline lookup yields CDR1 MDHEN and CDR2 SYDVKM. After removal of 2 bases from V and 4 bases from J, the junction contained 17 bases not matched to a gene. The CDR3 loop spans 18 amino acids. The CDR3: CASSLTPLLGQAFYEQYF. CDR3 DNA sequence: TGTGCCAGCAGTTTAACGCCCCTGCTCGGACAGGCCTTTTACGAGCAGTACTTC.

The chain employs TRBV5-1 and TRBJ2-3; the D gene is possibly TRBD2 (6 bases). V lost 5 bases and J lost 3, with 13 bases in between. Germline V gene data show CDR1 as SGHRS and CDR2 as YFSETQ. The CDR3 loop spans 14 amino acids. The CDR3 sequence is CASRSGVSTDTQYF. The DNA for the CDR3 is TGCGCCAGCAGGTCGGGGGTGTCAACAGATACGCAGTATTTT.

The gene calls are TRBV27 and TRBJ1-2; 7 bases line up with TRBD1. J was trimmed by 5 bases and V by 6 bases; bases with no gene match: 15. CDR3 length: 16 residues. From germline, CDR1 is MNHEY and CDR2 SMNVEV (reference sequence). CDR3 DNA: TGTGCCAGCAGCAACCGACAGGGCGGAGTCCTATATGGCTACACCTTC. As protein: CASSNRQGGVLYGYTF.

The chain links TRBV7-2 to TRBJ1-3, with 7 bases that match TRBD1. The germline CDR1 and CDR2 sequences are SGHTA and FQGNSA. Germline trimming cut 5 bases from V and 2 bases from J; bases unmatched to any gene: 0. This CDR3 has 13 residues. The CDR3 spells CASSQGAGNTIYF. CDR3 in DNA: TGTGCCAGCAGCCAGGGGGCTGGAAACACCATATATTTT.

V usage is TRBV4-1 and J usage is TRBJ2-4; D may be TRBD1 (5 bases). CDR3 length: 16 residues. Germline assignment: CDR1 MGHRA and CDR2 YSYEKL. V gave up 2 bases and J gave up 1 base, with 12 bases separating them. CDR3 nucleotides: TGCGCCAGCAGCCAAATAGTTCAGGGCGCCAAAAACATTCAGTACTTC. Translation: CASSQIVQGAKNIQYF.

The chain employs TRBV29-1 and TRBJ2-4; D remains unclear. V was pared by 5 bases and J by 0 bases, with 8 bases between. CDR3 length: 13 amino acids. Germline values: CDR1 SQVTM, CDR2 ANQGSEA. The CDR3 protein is CSVRGRAKNIQYF. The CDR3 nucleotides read TGCAGCGTTCGAGGCCGAGCCAAAAACATTCAGTACTTC. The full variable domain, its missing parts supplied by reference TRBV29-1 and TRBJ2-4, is SAVISQKPSRDICQRGTSLTIQCQVDSQVTMMFWYRQQPGQSLTLIATANQGSEATYESGFVIDKFPISRPNLTFSTLTVSNMSPEDSSIYLCSVRGRAKNIQYFGAGTRLSVL.

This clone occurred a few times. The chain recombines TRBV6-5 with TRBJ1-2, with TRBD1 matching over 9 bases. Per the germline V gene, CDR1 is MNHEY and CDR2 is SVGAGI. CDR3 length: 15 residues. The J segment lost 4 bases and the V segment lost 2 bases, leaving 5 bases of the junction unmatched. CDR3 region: CASSYLTGGRYGYTF. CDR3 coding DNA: TGTGCCAGCAGTTACCTTACAGGGGGCCGCTATGGCTACACCTTC.

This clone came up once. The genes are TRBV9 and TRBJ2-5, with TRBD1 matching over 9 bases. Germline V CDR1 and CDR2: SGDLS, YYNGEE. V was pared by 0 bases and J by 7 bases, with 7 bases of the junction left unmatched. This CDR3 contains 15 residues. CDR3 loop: CASSVGGQGSGTQYF. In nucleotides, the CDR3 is TGTGCCAGCAGCGTAGGGGGACAGGGTTCCGGGACCCAGTACTTC.

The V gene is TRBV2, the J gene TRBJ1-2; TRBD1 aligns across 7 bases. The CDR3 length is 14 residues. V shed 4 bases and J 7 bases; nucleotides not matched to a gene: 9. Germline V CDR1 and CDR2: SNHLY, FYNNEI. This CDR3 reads CASSVGQTIGGYTF. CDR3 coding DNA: TGTGCCAGCAGTGTGGGACAGACTATAGGTGGCTACACCTTC. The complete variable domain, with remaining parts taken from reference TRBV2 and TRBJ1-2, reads EPEVTQTPSHQVTQMGQEVILRCVPISNHLYFYWYRQILGQKVEFLVSFYNNEISEKSEIFDDQFSVERPDGSNFTLKIRSTKLEDSAMYFCASSVGQTIGGYTFGSGTRLTVV.

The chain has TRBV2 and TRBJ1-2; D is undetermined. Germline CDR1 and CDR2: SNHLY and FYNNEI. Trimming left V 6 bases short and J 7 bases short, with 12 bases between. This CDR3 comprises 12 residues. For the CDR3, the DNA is TGTGCCAGCAGGCCGGGTCGGGGTGGCTACACCTTC. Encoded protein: CASRPGRGGYTF.

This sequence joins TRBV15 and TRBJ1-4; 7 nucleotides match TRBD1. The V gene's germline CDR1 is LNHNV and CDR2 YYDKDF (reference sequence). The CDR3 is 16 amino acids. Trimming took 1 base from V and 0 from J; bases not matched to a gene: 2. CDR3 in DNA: TGTGCCACCAGCAGAGGACAGGGAGCAACTAATGAAAAACTGTTTTTT. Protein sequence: CATSRGQGATNEKLFF.